This TCR beta chain is from a study of blood T cells in healthy people across ages. The germline gives CDR1 DFQATT, CDR2 SNEGSKA (reference sequence). The CDR3 sequence is 15 residues long. Trimming cost V 2 bases and J 8 bases; bases outside gene matches: 14. Study-wide results and limits: Roughly linear declines in TCR beta diversity per million T cells occurred with age.

This clonotype came up many times. The antigen remains undetermined. PCR was performed a second time for 7 to 11 cycles using a sample-barcoded 5' primer and a J-beta primer mix. MiXCR, applied by TCRdb to the 5' RACE reads, yields one record per CDR3 protein. The data contain 710,000 or so distinct CDR3 sequences, around 32% of them singletons. The source of this sequence is a woman aged 80 or over in good health. Sequenced material: blood. V is TRBV20-1 and J is TRBJ1-2; the match to TRBD1 covers 7 bases. CDR3 DNA sequence: TGCAGTGCTAGACCAAGCCCCCCAGGGGGAGGAGGCTACACCTTC. Its protein product is CSARPSPPGGGGYTF.